A single sample gave rise to the 30 T cell receptor beta chains below, sequenced in a study of blood T cell repertoires in COVID-19. Assay: immunoSEQ multiplex PCR; the TCRdb copy retains only in-frame clones and omits some. Of 65,000 to 80,000 clones in the sample, around four fifths were seen once. What was sequenced was peripheral blood. These receptors came from a human donor in a cohort sampled during active COVID-19.

The genes are TRBV7-8 and TRBJ2-1; D might be TRBD2 (6 bases). This CDR3 is built from 16 residues. Germline V gene data show CDR1 as SGHVS and CDR2 as FQNEAQ. The ends were cut back, 2 bases at V and 6 bases at J, with 17 bases in the middle. The CDR3 spells CASSLWSDRRGNEQFF. The DNA for the CDR3 is TGTGCCAGCAGCTTATGGTCAGATCGGCGGGGCAATGAGCAGTTCTTC. The whole variable domain, filled in from reference TRBV7-8 and TRBJ2-1, reads GAGVSQSPRYKVAKRGQDVALRCDPISGHVSLFWYQQALGQGPEFLTYFQNEAQLDKSGLPSDRFFAERPEGSVSTLKIQRTQQEDSAVYLCASSLWSDRRGNEQFFGPGTRLTVL.

The chain carries TRBV5-1 and TRBJ2-2; 7 nucleotides line up with TRBD2. CDR3 size: 15 residues. Germline-derived CDR1 and CDR2 are SGHRS and YFSETQ. Trimming removed 4 bases from V and 5 bases from J; junction bases left unmatched: 8. For the CDR3, the DNA is TGCGCCAGCAGCCCTCGTGGGGGGGAAACCGGGGAGCTGTTTTTT. Translation: CASSPRGGETGELFF.

The chain combines TRBV28 with TRBJ2-1; maybe TRBD2 (6 bases). The CDR3 contains 18 residues. V was shortened by 1 base and J by 1 base, with 17 bases between the two germline ends. The germline V gene has CDR1 MDHEN and CDR2 SYDVKM. This chain's CDR3 is CASSLFKKREASYNEQFF. The CDR3 DNA follows: TGTGCCAGCAGTTTATTCAAAAAGAGGGAGGCATCCTACAATGAGCAGTTCTTC.

This chain joins TRBV6-2 or TRBV6-3 and TRBJ2-2; 9 nucleotides agree with TRBD2. The CDR3 is 16 amino acids. V lost 1 base to trimming and J lost 6 bases; unmatched junction nucleotides: 6. The germline CDR1 and CDR2 sequences are MNHEY and SVGEGT. The CDR3, as DNA: TGTGCCAGCAGTTACTTTGGCGGGGGGGCCCCCGGGGAGCTGTTTTTT. Amino acids: CASSYFGGGAPGELFF.

The chain uses TRBV28 and TRBJ1-1; TRBD1 matches at 7 bases. Trimming removed 8 bases from V and 0 bases from J; junction bases left unmatched: 9. CDR1 MDHEN and CDR2 SYDVKM come from the germline V gene. The CDR3 runs 15 residues. CDR3 protein: CASQMTGPMNTEAFF. The CDR3 region has the DNA TGTGCCAGCCAGATGACAGGGCCCATGAACACTGAAGCTTTCTTT.

The CDR3 DNA reads as TGTGCCAGCAGTGAGACTACAGGGGGCAGGGACACTGAAGCTTTCTTT. Translating gives CASSETTGGRDTEAFF. This chain joins TRBV6-2 or TRBV6-3 and TRBJ1-1, with 9 bases that match TRBD1. CDR1 and CDR2 (germline): MNHEY, SVGEGT. Trimming took 5 bases from V and 3 from J; bases not matched to a gene: 10. This CDR3 region has 16 residues.

The V call is TRBV18, the J call TRBJ2-7; TRBD1 agrees at 10 bases. The germline gives CDR1 KGHSH, CDR2 LQKENI. The CDR3 covers 16 residues. V was pared by 5 bases and J by 7 bases, with 14 bases of the junction left unmatched. The CDR3 bases are TGTGCCAGCTCAGCCCCGATGACAGGGGGCCCCGGAGAGCAGTACTTC. The encoded protein is CASSAPMTGGPGEQYF.

The rearrangement links TRBV2 to TRBJ1-4, with TRBD1 identical over 9 bases. The CDR3 contains 13 residues. Trimming took 8 bases from V and 8 from J; bases not matched to a gene: 6. Germline values: CDR1 SNHLY, CDR2 FYNNEI. The DNA of the CDR3 is TGTGCCAGCGAGGGACAGGGTAACGAAAAACTGTTTTTT. Residues: CASEGQGNEKLFF.

The chain uses TRBV24-1 and TRBJ2-1; 8 bases map to TRBD2. The CDR3 is 16 residues long. Germline V gene lookup returns CDR1 KGHDR and CDR2 SFDVKD. V shed 1 base and J 2 bases; nucleotides not matched to a gene: 3. The CDR3 reads CATSDFGSGAYNEQFF. CDR3 sequence (DNA): TGTGCCACCAGTGATTTTGGTAGCGGGGCCTACAATGAGCAGTTCTTC.

The chain joins TRBV5-1 to TRBJ1-1; a weak D match, TRBD1 (6 bases). Germline CDR1 and CDR2: SGHRS and YFSETQ. This CDR3 contains 15 residues. V lost 5 bases and J lost 0, with 14 bases in between. CDR3 sequence reads: CASRRQEVMNTEAFF. As DNA, the CDR3 is TGCGCCAGCAGAAGACAGGAGGTGATGAACACTGAAGCTTTCTTT.

The rearrangement uses TRBV6-5 and TRBJ1-1, with a tentative D call TRBD1 (6 bases). Germline V gene sequence: CDR1 MNHEY, CDR2 SVGAGI. Trimming shortened V by 5 bases and J by 10 bases, and 17 bases separated the two germline ends. The CDR3 loop spans 13 amino acids. The DNA for the CDR3 is TGTGCCAGCAGTATCACTCCTACAGGGCTAGCTTTCTTT. This codes for CASSITPTGLAFF.

This chain joins TRBV19 and TRBJ2-3, with 10 bases matching TRBD2. Germline CDR1 and CDR2: LNHDA and SQIVND (reference sequence). Losses at the gene ends were 2 bases for V and 6 bases for J; bases not matched to a gene: 11. The CDR3 covers 17 residues. The CDR3 DNA follows: TGTGCCAGTAGTATACTAGGCCAGCGGGAGGGTTCTGATACGCAGTATTTT. This translates into CASSILGQREGSDTQYF.

This rearrangement joins TRBV30 to TRBJ2-7, with D possibly being TRBD2 (5 bases). Trimming shortened V by 3 bases and J by 0 bases, and 9 bases separated the two germline ends. In germline, CDR1 is GTSNPN, CDR2 SVGIG (reference sequence). This CDR3 contains 13 residues. The CDR3 DNA is TGTGCCTGGAGGGGGAGTATCTCCTACGAGCAGTACTTC. It specifies CAWRGSISYEQYF.

The chain employs TRBV18 and TRBJ2-7; D remains unclear. This CDR3 is built from 12 residues. Trimming stripped 3 bases from V and 7 bases from J, with 10 bases between. Germline loops: CDR1 KGHSH, CDR2 LQKENI. DNA of the CDR3: TGTGCCAGCTCACCGACTCGCGAAGAGCAGTACTTC. This encodes CASSPTREEQYF.

This clone came up a few times. The V and J genes are TRBV19 and TRBJ1-6; TRBD1 agrees at 11 bases. This CDR3 spans 14 amino acids. V was pared by 5 bases and J by 10 bases, with 4 bases of the junction left unmatched. Germline-derived CDR1 and CDR2 are LNHDA and SQIVND (reference sequence). Here the CDR3 DNA reads TGTGCCAGTAGTGCGCGGACAGGGGGCTCACCCCTCCACTTT. This gives the protein CASSARTGGSPLHF.

This chain joins TRBV9 and TRBJ2-1; tentatively, D is TRBD2 (6 bases). V lost 0 bases to trimming and J lost 5 bases, with 12 bases between them. CDR1 SGDLS and CDR2 YYNGEE come from the germline V gene. The CDR3 is 15 residues long. The chain's CDR3 is CASSVEWEAHNEQFF. The DNA of the CDR3 is TGTGCCAGCAGCGTAGAGTGGGAGGCCCACAATGAGCAGTTCTTC.

CDR3 sequence reads: CASSAKQTNYGYTF. In DNA, the CDR3 is TGTGCCAGCAGCGCCAAACAGACTAACTATGGCTACACCTTC. This chain connects TRBV9 to TRBJ1-2; D not certain. CDR1 is SGDLS and CDR2 is YYNGEE in the germline V gene. CDR3 length: 14 amino acids. V was pared by 3 bases and J by 0 bases, with 9 bases between.

The chain combines TRBV21-1 with TRBJ2-7; TRBD2, the table's D call, lacks a check against the DNA. TRBV21-1 is reported as a pseudogene. CDR3 length equals 13 residues. DNA for the CDR3: TGTGCCCACGAACCGGGACGGGGGGACGAGCAGTACTTC. Protein: CAHEPGRGDEQYF.

The chain uses TRBV7-9 and TRBJ2-5; D call uncertain. This CDR3 spans 14 amino acids. The germline gives CDR1 SEHNR, CDR2 FQNEAQ (reference sequence). The V gene lost 5 bases and the J gene lost 7 bases, with 17 bases spanning the gap. CDR3 in amino acids: CASSVGQVLGTQYF. Here the CDR3 DNA reads TGTGCCAGCAGCGTCGGCCAGGTCCTTGGGACCCAGTACTTC.

This chain uses TRBV5-4 with TRBJ1-4, with 9 bases that match TRBD1. CDR3 length: 16 amino acids. J gave up 0 bases and V 4 bases, and 4 bases lay outside the gene matches. Germline CDR1 is SGHNT and CDR2 is YYREEE (reference sequence). The CDR3, as DNA: TGTGCCAGCAGCAGGACAGGGGTGGCAACTAATGAAAAACTGTTTTTT. It specifies CASSRTGVATNEKLFF.

This rearrangement joins TRBV10-3 to TRBJ2-1; 10 positions match TRBD2. This CDR3 region has 13 residues. The junction had 8 bases not matched to a gene; V was cut back by 10 bases and J by 8 bases. Germline values: CDR1 ENHRY, CDR2 SYGVKD. DNA of the CDR3: TGTGCCACGGGACTAGCGATAGTAGATGAGCAGTTCTTC. Protein sequence: CATGLAIVDEQFF.

V and J are TRBV5-1 and TRBJ2-2, with a weak D call TRBD2 (6 bases). The V end lost 0 bases, the J end lost 4 bases, and 10 bases lay between the germline ends. This CDR3 region has 15 residues. Germline CDR1 and CDR2: SGHRS and YFSETQ. CDR3 DNA sequence: TGCGCCAGCAGCTTGGTGGGGGGAAGCACCGGGGAGCTGTTTTTT. Translating it yields CASSLVGGSTGELFF.

The chain couples TRBV7-9 to TRBJ1-1; 7 nucleotides agree with TRBD1. J lost 1 base, V lost 3 bases, and 5 bases had no gene match. This CDR3 is built from 15 residues. Looked up from germline, CDR1 is SEHNR and CDR2 is FQNEAQ (reference sequence). Here the CDR3 DNA reads TGTGCCAGCAGCTTCACGGGACAGACGAACACTGAAGCTTTCTTT. This sequence encodes CASSFTGQTNTEAFF.

This clone was detected a few times. This chain connects TRBV7-2 to TRBJ1-4; D ambiguous. The CDR3 contains 16 residues. CDR1 SGHTA and CDR2 FQGNSA come from the germline V gene. The germline V and J ends were trimmed by 4 bases and 7 bases, with 19 bases remaining between them. CDR3 loop: CASSSGRAGRVEKLFF. The CDR3 nucleotides read TGTGCCAGCAGCTCCGGGAGGGCAGGTCGGGTTGAAAAACTGTTTTTT.

The chain combines TRBV27 with TRBJ1-3, with unresolved D. The CDR3 is 17 amino acids. Germline CDR1 reads MNHEY; CDR2 reads SMNVEV (reference sequence). The V and J ends lost 4 bases and 0 bases respectively, with 16 bases between them. In DNA form, the CDR3 reads TGTGCCAGCAGTTCCTGGGGTCTTGAGGGCTCTGGAAACACCATATATTTT. Its translation: CASSSWGLEGSGNTIYF.

This clone was found once. This CDR3 reads CASSPWTSGRVNEQFF. DNA of the CDR3: TGTGCCAGCAGCCCATGGACTAGCGGGAGGGTAAATGAGCAGTTCTTC. This chain joins TRBV11-1 and TRBJ2-1; TRBD2 matches at 15 bases. The germline V gene encodes CDR1 SGHAT and CDR2 FQDESV (reference sequence). The CDR3 runs 16 residues. Trimming cost V 5 bases and J 7 bases; bases outside gene matches: 6.

V is TRBV10-1 and J is TRBJ2-3, with D maybe TRBD1 (6 bases). The CDR3 has 15 residues. V lost 4 bases and J lost 3, with 14 bases in between. Germline loops: CDR1 WNHNN, CDR2 SYGVQD (reference sequence). The CDR3 sequence is CASSGTVYGTDTQYF. The CDR3, as DNA: TGCGCCAGCAGTGGGACAGTCTATGGTACAGATACGCAGTATTTT.

This clone was seen more than once but under ten times. The rearrangement uses TRBV19 and TRBJ2-1; 10 bases fit TRBD2. This CDR3 is built from 15 residues. V shed 6 bases and J 6 bases; nucleotides not matched to a gene: 8. Germline V CDR1 and CDR2: LNHDA, SQIVND (reference sequence). The CDR3 region has the DNA TGTGCCAGTAGCGATTCTAGCGGGAGCTCCAATGAGCAGTTCTTC. As protein: CASSDSSGSSNEQFF.

This rearrangement joins TRBV7-9 to TRBJ2-7; D is unclear. V was cut by 2 bases and J by 0 bases, with 11 bases left in between. CDR1 SEHNR and CDR2 FQNEAQ come from the germline V gene (reference sequence). The length of the CDR3 is 15 residues. The CDR3 coding sequence is TGTGCCAGCAGCTTATGGCGTTCAGGCTCCTACGAGCAGTACTTC. Translation gives CASSLWRSGSYEQYF.

A few counts support this clone. The chain uses TRBV5-1 and TRBJ2-1, with 10 bases lining up with TRBD2. CDR1 is SGHRS and CDR2 is YFSETQ in the germline V gene. The CDR3 extends over 17 amino acids. V trimming: 4 bases; J trimming: 6 bases; junction bases outside the gene matches: 13. For the CDR3, the DNA is TGCGCCAGCAGCCCATCGGGAGTCAGCGGGGGGGCCAATGAGCAGTTCTTC. It translates to CASSPSGVSGGANEQFF.